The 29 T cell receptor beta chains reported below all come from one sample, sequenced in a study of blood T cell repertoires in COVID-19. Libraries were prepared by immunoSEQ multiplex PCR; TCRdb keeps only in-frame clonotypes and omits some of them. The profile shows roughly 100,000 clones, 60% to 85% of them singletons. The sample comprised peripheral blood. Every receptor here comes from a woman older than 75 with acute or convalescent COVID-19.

For the CDR3, the DNA is TGTGCCAGCAGTTCCTCCCCCCCAGGTCTTTCGGCCTACGAGCAGTACTTC. This sequence encodes CASSSSPPGLSAYEQYF. This chain connects TRBV27 to TRBJ2-7; D unclear. Per germline, CDR1 MNHEY and CDR2 SMNVEV (reference sequence). This CDR3 has 17 residues. V lost 4 bases and J lost 2, with 21 bases in between.

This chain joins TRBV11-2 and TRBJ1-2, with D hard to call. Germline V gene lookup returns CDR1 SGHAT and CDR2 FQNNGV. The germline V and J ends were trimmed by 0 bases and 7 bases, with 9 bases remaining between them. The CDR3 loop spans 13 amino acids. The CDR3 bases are TGTGCCAGCAGCTTAGACTGGGCAACTGGCTACACCTTC. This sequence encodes CASSLDWATGYTF.

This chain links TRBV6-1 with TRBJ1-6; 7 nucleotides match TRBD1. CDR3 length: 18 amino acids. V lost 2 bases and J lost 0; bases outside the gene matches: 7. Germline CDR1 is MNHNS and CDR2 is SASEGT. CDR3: CASSEKVTGSSYNSPLHF. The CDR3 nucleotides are TGTGCCAGCAGTGAAAAGGTGACAGGGAGCTCCTATAATTCACCCCTCCACTTT.

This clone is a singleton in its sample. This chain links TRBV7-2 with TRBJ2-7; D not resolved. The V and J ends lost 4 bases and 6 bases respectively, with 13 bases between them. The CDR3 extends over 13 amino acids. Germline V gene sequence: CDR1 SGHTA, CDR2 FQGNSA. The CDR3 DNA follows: TGTGCCAGCAGCTATGACTCGCCCGGCGAGCAGTACTTC. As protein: CASSYDSPGEQYF. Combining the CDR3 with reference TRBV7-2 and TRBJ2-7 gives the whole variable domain GAGVSQSPSNKVTEKGKDVELRCDPISGHTALYWYRQSLGQGLEFLIYFQGNSAPDKSGLPSDRFSAERTGGSVSTLTIQRTQQEDSAVYLCASSYDSPGEQYFGPGTRLTVT.

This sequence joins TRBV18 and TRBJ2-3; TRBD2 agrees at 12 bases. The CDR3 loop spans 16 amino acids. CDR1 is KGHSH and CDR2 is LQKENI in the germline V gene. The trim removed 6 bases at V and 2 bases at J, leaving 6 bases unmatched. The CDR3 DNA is TGTGCCAGCTCTTCGACTAGCGGGGGCCTCACAGATACGCAGTATTTT. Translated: CASSSTSGGLTDTQYF. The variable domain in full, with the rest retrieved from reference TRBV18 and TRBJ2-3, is NAGVMQNPRHLVRRRGQEARLRCSPMKGHSHVYWYRQLPEEGLKFMVYLQKENIIDESGMPKERFSAEFPKEGPSILRIQQVVRGDSAAYFCASSSTSGGLTDTQYFGPGTRLTVL.

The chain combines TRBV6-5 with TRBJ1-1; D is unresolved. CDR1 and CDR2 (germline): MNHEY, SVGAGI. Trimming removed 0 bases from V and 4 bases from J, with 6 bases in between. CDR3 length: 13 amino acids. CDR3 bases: TGTGCCAGCAGTTACTCCCGGGGCACTGAAGCTTTCTTT. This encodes CASSYSRGTEAFF.

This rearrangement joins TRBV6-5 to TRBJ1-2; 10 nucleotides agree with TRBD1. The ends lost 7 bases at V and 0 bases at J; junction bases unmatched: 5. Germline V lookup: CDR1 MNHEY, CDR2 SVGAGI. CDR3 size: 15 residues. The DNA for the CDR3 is TGTGCCAGCACCCTAGGGACAGGGGCTAACTATGGCTACACCTTC. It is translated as CASTLGTGANYGYTF.

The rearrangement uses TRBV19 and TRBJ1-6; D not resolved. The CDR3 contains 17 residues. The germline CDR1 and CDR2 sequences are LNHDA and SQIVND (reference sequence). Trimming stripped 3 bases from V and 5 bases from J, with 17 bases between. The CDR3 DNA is TGTGCCAGTAGTATCGTCACCACGCGAGGCCATAATTCACCCCTCCACTTT. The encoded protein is CASSIVTTRGHNSPLHF.

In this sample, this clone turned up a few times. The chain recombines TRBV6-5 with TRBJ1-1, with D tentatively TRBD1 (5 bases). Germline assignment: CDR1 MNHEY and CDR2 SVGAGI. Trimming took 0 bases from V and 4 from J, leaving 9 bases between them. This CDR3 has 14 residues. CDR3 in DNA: TGTGCCAGCAGTTACTCGGGTAGGGGCACTGAAGCTTTCTTT. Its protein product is CASSYSGRGTEAFF.

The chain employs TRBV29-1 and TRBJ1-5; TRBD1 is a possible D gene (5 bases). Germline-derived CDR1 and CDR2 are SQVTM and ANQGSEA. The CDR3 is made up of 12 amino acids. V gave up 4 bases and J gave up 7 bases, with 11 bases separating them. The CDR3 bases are TGCAGCGTTGGGGGGGAGAGACAGCCCCAGCATTTT. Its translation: CSVGGERQPQHF.

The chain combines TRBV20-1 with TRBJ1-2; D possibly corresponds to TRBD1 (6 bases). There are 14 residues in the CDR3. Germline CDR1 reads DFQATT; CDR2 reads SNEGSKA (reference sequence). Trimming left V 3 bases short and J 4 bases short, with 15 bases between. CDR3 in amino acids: CSASLVGAGYGYTF. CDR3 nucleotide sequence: TGCAGTGCTAGTCTAGTGGGGGCGGGCTATGGCTACACCTTC.

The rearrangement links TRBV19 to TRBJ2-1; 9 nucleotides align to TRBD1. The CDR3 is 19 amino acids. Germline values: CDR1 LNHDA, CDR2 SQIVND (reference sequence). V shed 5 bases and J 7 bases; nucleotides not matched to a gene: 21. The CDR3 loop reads CASSPLQFTGTGRLNEQFF. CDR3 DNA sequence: TGTGCCAGTAGTCCCCTCCAATTCACCGGGACAGGGAGATTGAATGAGCAGTTCTTC.

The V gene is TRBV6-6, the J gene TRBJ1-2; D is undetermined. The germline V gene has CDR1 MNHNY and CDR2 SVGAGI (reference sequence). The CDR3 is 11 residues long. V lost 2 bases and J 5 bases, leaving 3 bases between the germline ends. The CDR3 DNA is TGTGCCAGCAGTTACCAATATGGCTACACCTTC. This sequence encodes CASSYQYGYTF.

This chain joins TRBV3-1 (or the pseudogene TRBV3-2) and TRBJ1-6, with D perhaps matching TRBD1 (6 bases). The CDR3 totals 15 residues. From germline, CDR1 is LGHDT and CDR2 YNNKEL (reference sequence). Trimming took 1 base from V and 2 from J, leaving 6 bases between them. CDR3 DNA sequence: TGTGCCAGCAGCCAAGGGACAGCCTATAATTCACCCCTCCACTTT. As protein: CASSQGTAYNSPLHF.

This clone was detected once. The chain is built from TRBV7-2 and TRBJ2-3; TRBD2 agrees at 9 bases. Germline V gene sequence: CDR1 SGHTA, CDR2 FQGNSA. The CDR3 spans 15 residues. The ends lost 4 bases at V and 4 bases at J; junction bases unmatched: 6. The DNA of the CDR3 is TGTGCCAGCAGCTCAATCGCGGGGGGGCCAGATACGCAGTATTTT. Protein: CASSSIAGGPDTQYF.

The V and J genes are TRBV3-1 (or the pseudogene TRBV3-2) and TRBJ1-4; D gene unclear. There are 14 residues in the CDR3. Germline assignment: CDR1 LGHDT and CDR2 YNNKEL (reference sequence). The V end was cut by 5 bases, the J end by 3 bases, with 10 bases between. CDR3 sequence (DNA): TGTGCCAGCAGCTACGCCAGTCCTAATGAAAAACTGTTTTTT. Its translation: CASSYASPNEKLFF.

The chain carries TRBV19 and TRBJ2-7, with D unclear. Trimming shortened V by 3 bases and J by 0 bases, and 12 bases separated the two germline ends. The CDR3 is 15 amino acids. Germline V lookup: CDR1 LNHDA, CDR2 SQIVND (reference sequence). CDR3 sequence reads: CASSIGGRPSYEQYF. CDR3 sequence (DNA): TGTGCCAGTAGTATCGGCGGTAGACCCTCCTACGAGCAGTACTTC. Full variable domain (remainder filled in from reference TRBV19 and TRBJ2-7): DGGITQSPKYLFRKEGQNVTLSCEQNLNHDAMYWYRQDPGQGLRLIYYSQIVNDFQKGDIAEGYSVSREKKESFPLTVTSAQKNPTAFYLCASSIGGRPSYEQYFGPGTRLTVT.

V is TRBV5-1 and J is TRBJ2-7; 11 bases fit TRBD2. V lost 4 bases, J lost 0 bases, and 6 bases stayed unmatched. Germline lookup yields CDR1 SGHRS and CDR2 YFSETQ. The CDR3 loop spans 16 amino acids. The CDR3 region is CASSQPGTSGSYEQYF. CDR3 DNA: TGCGCCAGCAGCCAACCCGGGACTAGCGGCTCCTACGAGCAGTACTTC. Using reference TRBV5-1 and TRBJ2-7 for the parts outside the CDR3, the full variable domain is KAGVTQTPRYLIKTRGQQVTLSCSPISGHRSVSWYQQTPGQGLQFLFEYFSETQRNKGNFPGRFSGRQFSNSRSEMNVSTLELGDSALYLCASSQPGTSGSYEQYFGPGTRLTVT.

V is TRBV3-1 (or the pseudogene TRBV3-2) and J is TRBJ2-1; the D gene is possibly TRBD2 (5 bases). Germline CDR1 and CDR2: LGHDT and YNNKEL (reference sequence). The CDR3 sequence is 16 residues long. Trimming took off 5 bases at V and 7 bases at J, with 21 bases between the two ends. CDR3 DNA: TGTGCCAGCAGCAAAATAGCGACGCGGTGGAGGAATGAGCAGTTCTTC. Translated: CASSKIATRWRNEQFF.

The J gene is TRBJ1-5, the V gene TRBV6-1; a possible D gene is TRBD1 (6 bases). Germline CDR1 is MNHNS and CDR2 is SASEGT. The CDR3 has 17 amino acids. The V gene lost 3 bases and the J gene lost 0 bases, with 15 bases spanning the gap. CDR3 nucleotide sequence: TGTGCCAGCAGTGAGCCCGGGGGGCGTCATAGCAATCAGCCCCAGCATTTT. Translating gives CASSEPGGRHSNQPQHF.

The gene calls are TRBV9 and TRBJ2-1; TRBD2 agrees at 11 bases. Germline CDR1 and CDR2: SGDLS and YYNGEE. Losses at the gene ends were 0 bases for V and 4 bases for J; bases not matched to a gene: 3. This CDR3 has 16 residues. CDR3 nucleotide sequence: TGTGCCAGCAGCGTAGTTGGGACTAGCGGATACAATGAGCAGTTCTTC. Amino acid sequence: CASSVVGTSGYNEQFF.

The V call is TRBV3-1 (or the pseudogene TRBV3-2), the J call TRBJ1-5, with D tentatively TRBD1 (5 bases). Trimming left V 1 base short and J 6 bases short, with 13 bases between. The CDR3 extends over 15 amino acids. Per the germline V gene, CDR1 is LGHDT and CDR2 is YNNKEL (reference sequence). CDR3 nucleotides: TGTGCCAGCAGCCAAGGCCCATCAGGGTTTCAGCCCCAGCATTTT. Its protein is CASSQGPSGFQPQHF.

The CDR3 DNA reads TGTGCCAGCACCTACTCGAACACCGGGGAGCTGTTTTTT. It translates to CASTYSNTGELFF. The chain uses TRBV3-1 (or the pseudogene TRBV3-2) and TRBJ2-2; the D is unclear. Germline values: CDR1 LGHDT, CDR2 YNNKEL (reference sequence). The CDR3 runs 13 residues. Trimming stripped 7 bases from V and 0 bases from J, with 6 bases between.

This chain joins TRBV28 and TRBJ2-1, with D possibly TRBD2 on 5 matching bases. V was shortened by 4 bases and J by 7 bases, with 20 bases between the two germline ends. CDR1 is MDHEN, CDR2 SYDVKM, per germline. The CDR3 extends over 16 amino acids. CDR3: CASSYPGSSVRNEQFF. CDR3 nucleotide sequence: TGTGCCAGCAGTTATCCGGGGAGTTCGGTTAGGAATGAGCAGTTCTTC.

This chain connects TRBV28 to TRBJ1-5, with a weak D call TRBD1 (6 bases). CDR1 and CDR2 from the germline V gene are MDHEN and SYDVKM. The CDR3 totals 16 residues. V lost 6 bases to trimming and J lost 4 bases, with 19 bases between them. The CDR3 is CASSPLLQGWNQPQHF. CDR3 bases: TGTGCCAGCAGCCCCCTCCTACAGGGTTGGAATCAGCCCCAGCATTTT.

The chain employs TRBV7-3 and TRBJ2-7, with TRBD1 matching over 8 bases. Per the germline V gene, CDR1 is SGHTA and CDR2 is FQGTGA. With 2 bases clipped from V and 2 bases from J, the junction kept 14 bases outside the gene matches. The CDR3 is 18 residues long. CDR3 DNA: TGTGCCAGCAGCTTACCCGGAACCGGGACAGGCGGGACCTACGAGCAGTACTTC. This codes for CASSLPGTGTGGTYEQYF.

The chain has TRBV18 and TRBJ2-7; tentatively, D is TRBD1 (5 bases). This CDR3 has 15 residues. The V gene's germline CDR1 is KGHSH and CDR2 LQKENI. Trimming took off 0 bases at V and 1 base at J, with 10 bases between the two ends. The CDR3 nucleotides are TGTGCCAGCTCACCACCGGGGCGGAATTCCTACGAGCAGTACTTC. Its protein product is CASSPPGRNSYEQYF.

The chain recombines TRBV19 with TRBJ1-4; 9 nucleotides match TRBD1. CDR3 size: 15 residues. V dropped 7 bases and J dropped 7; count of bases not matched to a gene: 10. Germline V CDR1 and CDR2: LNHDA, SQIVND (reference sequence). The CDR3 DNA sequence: TGTGCCAGTACTCCCCGGACAGGGGTTGGTGAAAAACTGTTTTTT. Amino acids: CASTPRTGVGEKLFF.

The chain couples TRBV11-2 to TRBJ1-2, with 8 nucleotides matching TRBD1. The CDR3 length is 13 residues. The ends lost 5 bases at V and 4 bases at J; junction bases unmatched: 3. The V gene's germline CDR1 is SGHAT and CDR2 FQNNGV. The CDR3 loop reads CASSPGQGYGYTF. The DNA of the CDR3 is TGTGCCAGCAGCCCCGGACAGGGCTATGGCTACACCTTC.